What follows are 24 T cell receptor beta chains derived from one specimen sequenced in a study of early T cells in non-severe SARS-CoV-2 infection. Each CDR3 protein is one row after TCRdb ran MiXCR on the 5' RACE reads. Of 55,000 or so distinct CDR3 sequences in the sample, 5.5% to 8.5% were seen once. The starting material was whole blood, obtained at baseline. These receptor sequences come from an adult who was a healthcare worker with PCR-confirmed SARS-CoV-2 infection or an uninfected control (not recorded which).

This clonotype was seen ten or more times. The chain is built from TRBV7-6 and TRBJ2-1; 8 positions match TRBD2. The germline gives CDR1 SGHVS, CDR2 FNYEAQ. This CDR3 is built from 15 residues. Trimming at V came to 2 bases and at J to 6 bases, leaving 6 bases not matched to a gene. The CDR3 sequence: CASSLPGGDLNEQFF. CDR3 sequence (DNA): TGTGCCAGCAGCTTACCGGGGGGGGACCTCAATGAGCAGTTCTTC.

The table lists this clonotype with a few counts. The gene calls are TRBV7-3 and TRBJ2-7; no reliable D call. V lost 2 bases, J lost 0 bases, and 5 bases lay in between. From germline, CDR1 is SGHTA and CDR2 FQGTGA. The CDR3 has 13 residues. CDR3: CASSLGVSYEQYF. The CDR3 DNA is TGTGCCAGCAGCTTAGGGGTCTCCTACGAGCAGTACTTC.

The chain couples TRBV10-1 to TRBJ2-1, with D perhaps TRBD2 (5 bases). CDR1 WNHNN and CDR2 SYGVQD come from the germline V gene (reference sequence). V lost 4 bases and J 7 bases, leaving 5 bases between the germline ends. The CDR3 has 11 residues. The CDR3 loop is CASSGGNEQFF. In DNA, the CDR3 is TGCGCCAGCAGTGGAGGGAATGAGCAGTTCTTC.

Only a few counts were recorded for this clonotype. DNA for the CDR3: TGTGCCTGGAGTCGAGGGGGTTGGATGAACACTGAAGCTTTCTTT. It specifies CAWSRGGWMNTEAFF. The chain has TRBV30 and TRBJ1-1; D possibly corresponds to TRBD1 (6 bases). The V gene's germline CDR1 is GTSNPN and CDR2 SVGIG (reference sequence). Between the trimmed V and J ends, which lost 2 bases and 0 bases, there was a span of 13 bases. This CDR3 has 15 amino acids.

The CDR3 loop reads CASSWGQGDEQFF. DNA for the CDR3: TGTGCCAGCAGCTGGGGACAGGGGGATGAGCAGTTCTTC. The chain carries TRBV7-2 and TRBJ2-1; 11 bases align to TRBD1. In germline, CDR1 is SGHTA, CDR2 FQGNSA. V dropped 4 bases and J dropped 8; count of bases not matched to a gene: 1. CDR3 length: 13 amino acids.

This clonotype was seen at least ten times. This sequence joins TRBV4-1 and TRBJ2-1, with 9 bases lining up with TRBD1. Per the germline V gene, CDR1 is MGHRA and CDR2 is YSYEKL. V lost 2 bases, J lost 4 bases, and 3 bases stayed unmatched. The CDR3 has 15 amino acids. CDR3 region: CASSQPGQGYNEQFF. In nucleotides, the CDR3 is TGCGCCAGCAGCCAACCGGGACAGGGATACAATGAGCAGTTCTTC.

CDR3 sequence: CASSQPGQAAEAFF. The DNA of the CDR3 is TGTGCCAGCAGCCAACCGGGACAGGCGGCTGAAGCTTTCTTT. The genes are TRBV3-1 and TRBJ1-1; 8 bases line up with TRBD1. Germline V gene sequence: CDR1 LGHDT, CDR2 YNNKEL (reference sequence). This CDR3 has 14 amino acids. The V segment lost 2 bases and the J segment 6 bases; nucleotides outside the gene matches: 5.

This clonotype was counted at least ten times. V and J are TRBV4-3 and TRBJ2-2; 13 nucleotides agree with TRBD2. V was pared by 0 bases and J by 4 bases, with 8 bases of the junction left unmatched. This CDR3 region has 19 residues. Per the germline V gene, CDR1 is LGHNA and CDR2 is YSLEER. This chain's CDR3 is CASSQDTTSGGAGTGELFF. CDR3 coding DNA: TGCGCCAGCAGCCAAGATACCACTAGCGGGGGGGCCGGCACCGGGGAGCTGTTTTTT.

The CDR3 is CASSSPRDTQYF. The CDR3 DNA reads TGTGCCAGCAGCTCGCCACGGGATACGCAGTATTTT. The chain joins TRBV7-2 to TRBJ2-3; D is unclear. The CDR3 loop spans 12 amino acids. CDR1 is SGHTA and CDR2 is FQGNSA in the germline V gene. Between the trimmed V and J ends, which lost 4 bases and 6 bases, there was a span of 8 bases.

This clonotype was seen ten or more times. The chain is built from TRBV6-5 and TRBJ1-6; D possibly corresponds to TRBD1 (5 bases). The germline CDR1 and CDR2 sequences are MNHEY and SVGAGI. The V gene lost 6 bases and the J gene lost 7 bases, with 7 bases spanning the gap. The length of the CDR3 is 12 residues. CDR3 sequence reads: CASSGGNSPLHF. The CDR3 DNA sequence: TGTGCCAGCAGCGGGGGGAATTCACCCCTCCACTTT.

This clonotype was seen repeatedly, ten times or more. The chain links TRBV2 to TRBJ2-3; 9 positions agree with TRBD1. CDR3 length: 14 amino acids. Germline V gene data show CDR1 as SNHLY and CDR2 as FYNNEI. V lost 4 bases, J lost 6 bases, and 5 bases stayed unmatched. Written as DNA, the CDR3 is TGTGCCAGCAGTGGACAGGGGGTTTGGGATACGCAGTATTTT. This sequence encodes CASSGQGVWDTQYF.

This clonotype was seen only a few times. V usage is TRBV7-2 and J usage is TRBJ2-1, with 8 bases lining up with TRBD2. V was clipped by 6 bases and J by 2 bases; unmatched bases: 12. Germline CDR1 SGHTA, CDR2 FQGNSA. The CDR3 spans 17 residues. The CDR3 here is CASRSPGGRGAYNEQFF. In DNA form, the CDR3 reads TGTGCCAGCAGATCCCCCGGTGGGCGGGGGGCCTACAATGAGCAGTTCTTC. The variable domain in full, with the rest retrieved from reference TRBV7-2 and TRBJ2-1, is GAGVSQSPSNKVTEKGKDVELRCDPISGHTALYWYRQSLGQGLEFLIYFQGNSAPDKSGLPSDRFSAERTGGSVSTLTIQRTQQEDSAVYLCASRSPGGRGAYNEQFFGPGTRLTVL.

In this sample, this clonotype turned up a few times. This chain uses TRBV7-9 with TRBJ2-3; TRBD1 matches at 11 bases. The CDR3 has 15 residues. The V gene's germline CDR1 is SEHNR and CDR2 FQNEAQ (reference sequence). Trimming at V came to 4 bases and at J to 3 bases, leaving 3 bases not matched to a gene. The CDR3 bases are TGTGCCAGCAGCTCCGGGACAGGGGGGACAGATACGCAGTATTTT. It specifies CASSSGTGGTDTQYF.

CDR3: CANIVGLAGVTDTQYF. CDR3 in DNA: TGTGCCAACATCGTCGGATTAGCGGGGGTAACAGATACGCAGTATTTT. The chain joins TRBV2 to TRBJ2-3, with 9 positions matching TRBD2. The CDR3 contains 16 residues. Losses at the gene ends were 10 bases for V and 3 bases for J; bases not matched to a gene: 14. Germline CDR1 SNHLY, CDR2 FYNNEI.

This clonotype has at least ten counts. This chain joins TRBV29-1 and TRBJ1-1, with D hard to call. The CDR3 contains 12 residues. Trimming took 7 bases from V and 0 from J, leaving 9 bases between them. The V gene's germline CDR1 is SQVTM and CDR2 ANQGSEA. The DNA of the CDR3 is TGCAGCGCCCAGTTTCTGAACACTGAAGCTTTCTTT. This gives the protein CSAQFLNTEAFF.

This clonotype was observed a few times. This rearrangement joins TRBV27 to TRBJ1-6, with TRBD1 as a possible D gene (5 bases). Trimming removed 3 bases at V and 7 bases at J, with 16 bases between. The CDR3 contains 16 residues. Germline V gene data show CDR1 as MNHEY and CDR2 as SMNVEV (reference sequence). The CDR3 DNA reads as TGTGCCAGCAGTTTCCGACTGGGGGTTTTGAATTCACCCCTCCACTTT. Translated, it gives CASSFRLGVLNSPLHF.

The V and J genes are TRBV7-2 and TRBJ1-3, with no clear D. The germline V gene encodes CDR1 SGHTA and CDR2 FQGNSA. This CDR3 is 14 amino acids long. V was clipped by 6 bases and J by 6 bases, with 15 bases between them. This CDR3 reads CASRHGSEENTIYF. In DNA, the CDR3 is TGTGCCAGCAGACACGGTTCGGAGGAAAACACCATATATTTT.

In this sample, this clonotype turned up a few times. This rearrangement joins TRBV7-3 to TRBJ2-2, with D unclear. Trimming took 6 bases from V and 3 from J, leaving 8 bases between them. The CDR3 is made up of 13 amino acids. Germline CDR1 reads SGHTA; CDR2 reads FQGTGA. The chain's CDR3 is CASSQKDTGELFF. CDR3 sequence (DNA): TGTGCCAGCAGTCAAAAGGACACCGGGGAGCTGTTTTTT.

This clonotype was seen repeatedly, ten times or more. J is TRBJ1-1 and V is TRBV12-5; TRBD1 matches 8 bases. Losses at the gene ends were 6 bases for V and 0 bases for J; bases not matched to a gene: 12. CDR1 and CDR2 (germline): LGHNT, FRNRAP. This CDR3 has 17 residues. The CDR3 here is CASGLRDRLFMNTEAFF. CDR3 DNA: TGTGCTAGTGGCCTCCGGGACAGGCTTTTCATGAACACTGAAGCTTTCTTT.

Only a few counts were recorded for this clonotype. The V gene is TRBV4-3, the J gene TRBJ2-7, with D perhaps matching TRBD2 (6 bases). CDR1 and CDR2 (germline): LGHNA, YSLEER. V was shortened by 2 bases and J by 6 bases, with 14 bases between the two germline ends. CDR3 length: 14 residues. The CDR3 spells CASSQRRGGLEQYF. CDR3 in DNA: TGCGCCAGCAGCCAACGGCGGGGTGGACTCGAGCAGTACTTC.

This clonotype was seen more than once but under ten times. The J gene is TRBJ1-5, the V gene TRBV30; D possibly corresponds to TRBD1 (5 bases). Germline V CDR1 and CDR2: GTSNPN, SVGIG (reference sequence). This CDR3 comprises 13 residues. V was cut by 1 base and J by 5 bases, with 9 bases left in between. This CDR3 is CAWSAVGDQPQHF. The CDR3 coding sequence is TGTGCCTGGAGTGCCGTAGGGGATCAGCCCCAGCATTTT.

Ten or more counts support this clonotype. The rearrangement joins TRBV2 to TRBJ1-1, with no clear D. V shed 3 bases and J shed 2 bases, with 7 bases lying between them. Looked up from germline, CDR1 is SNHLY and CDR2 is FYNNEI. The CDR3 is 13 amino acids. The CDR3 protein is CASSDDSNTEAFF. The CDR3 coding sequence is TGTGCCAGCAGTGATGACTCCAACACTGAAGCTTTCTTT.

CDR3 sequence (DNA): TGTGCCAGCAGCCTAAGTCGACTAGCGGGGGGATCCTACCAAGAGACCCAGTACTTC. The encoded protein is CASSLSRLAGGSYQETQYF. This chain uses TRBV14 with TRBJ2-5; 13 nucleotides match TRBD2. Germline values: CDR1 SGHDN, CDR2 FVKESK. The CDR3 spans 19 residues. Trimming cost V 4 bases and J 0 bases; bases outside gene matches: 11.

The table lists this clonotype with many counts. The chain links TRBV25-1 to TRBJ2-7; D is possibly TRBD1 or TRBD2 (5 bases each). V lost 0 bases to trimming and J lost 4 bases, with 13 bases between them. The CDR3 is 15 residues long. The germline CDR1 and CDR2 sequences are MGHDK and SYGVNS. This CDR3 is CASSEYREGSYEQYF. DNA for the CDR3: TGTGCCAGCAGTGAATATCGTGAGGGGTCGTACGAGCAGTACTTC.